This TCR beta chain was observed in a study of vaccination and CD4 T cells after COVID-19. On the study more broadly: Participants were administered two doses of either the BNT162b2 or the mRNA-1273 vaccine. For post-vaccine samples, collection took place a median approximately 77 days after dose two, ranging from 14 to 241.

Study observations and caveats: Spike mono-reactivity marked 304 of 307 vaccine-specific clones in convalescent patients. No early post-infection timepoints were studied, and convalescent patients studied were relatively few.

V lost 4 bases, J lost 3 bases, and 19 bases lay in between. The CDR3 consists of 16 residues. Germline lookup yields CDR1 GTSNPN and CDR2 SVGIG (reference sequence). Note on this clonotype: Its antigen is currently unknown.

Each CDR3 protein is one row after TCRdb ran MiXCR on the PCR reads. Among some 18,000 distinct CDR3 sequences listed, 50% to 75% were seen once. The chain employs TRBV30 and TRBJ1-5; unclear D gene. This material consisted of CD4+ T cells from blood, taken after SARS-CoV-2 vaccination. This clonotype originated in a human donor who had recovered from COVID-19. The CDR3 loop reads CAWTRKNSRHNQPQHF. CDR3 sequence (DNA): TGTGCCTGGACCCGGAAGAACAGTCGTCACAATCAGCCCCAGCATTTT.